This T cell receptor beta chain was observed in a study of control samples from healthy donors and cancer patients. This CDR3 is 14 amino acids long. Trimming removed 0 bases from V and 7 bases from J, with 9 bases in between. CDR1 is WSHSY, CDR2 SAAADI, per germline. Some clones are missing from TCRdb's copy, which holds only in-frame ones; the method was immunoSEQ multiplex PCR. The profile shows approximately 160,000 clones, 90% to 95% of them singletons. This receptor was taken from a woman aged 25 to 39 in good health. What was sequenced was blood. This chain connects TRBV10-2 to TRBJ2-2; D ambiguous. The CDR3 loop is CASSESKGIGELFF. CDR3 in DNA: TGCGCCAGCAGTGAGTCGAAGGGAATCGGGGAGCTGTTTTTT.